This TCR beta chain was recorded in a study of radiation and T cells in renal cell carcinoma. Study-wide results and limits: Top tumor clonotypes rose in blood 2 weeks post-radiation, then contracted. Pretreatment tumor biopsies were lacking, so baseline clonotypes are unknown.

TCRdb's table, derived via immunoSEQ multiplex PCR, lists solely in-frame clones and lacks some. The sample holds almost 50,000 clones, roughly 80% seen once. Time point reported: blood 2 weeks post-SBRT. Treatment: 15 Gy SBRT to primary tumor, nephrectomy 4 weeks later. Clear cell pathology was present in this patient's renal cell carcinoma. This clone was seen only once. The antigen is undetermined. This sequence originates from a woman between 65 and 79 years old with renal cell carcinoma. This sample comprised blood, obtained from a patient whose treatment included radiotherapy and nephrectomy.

The chain's CDR3 is CASSLTGDTQYF. CDR3 coding DNA: TGTGCCAGCAGCTTAACCGGGGATACGCAGTATTTT. This rearrangement joins TRBV7-2 to TRBJ2-3; D gene ambiguous. The germline V and J ends were trimmed by 2 bases and 6 bases, with 6 bases remaining between them. Germline V gene sequence: CDR1 SGHTA, CDR2 FQGNSA. The CDR3 contains 12 residues.